What follows is one TCR beta chain and its context. This record belongs to a study of blood T cell repertoires in COVID-19. Across the whole study: COVID-19 samples, acute and convalescent, were from the United States, Italy and Spain. PBMCs, B-cell-depleted T cells, or T cells were the source of the cDNA or gDNA that made up the material.

Per the original methods: Estimation of nucleated cell counts relied on the amplification of reference gene primers. Data came from immunoSEQ multiplex PCR; TCRdb stores just in-frame clones and leaves some out. V, J and clone size are those of that table, while D and trimming were read from the DNA. The data hold around 230,000 clones, with 87% observed a single time. This CDR3 has 12 residues. Per the germline V gene, CDR1 is SQVTM and CDR2 is ANQGSEA. The V and J ends lost 6 bases and 3 bases, in that order; junction bases with no gene match: 4. The chain is built from TRBV29-1 and TRBJ1-1; 7 bases align to TRBD1. The origin of this receptor is a man in his 60s who had recovered from COVID-19. Sequenced material: peripheral blood. Here the CDR3 reads CSVRDSHTEAFF. DNA of the CDR3: TGCAGCGTACGGGACAGCCACACTGAAGCTTTCTTT.